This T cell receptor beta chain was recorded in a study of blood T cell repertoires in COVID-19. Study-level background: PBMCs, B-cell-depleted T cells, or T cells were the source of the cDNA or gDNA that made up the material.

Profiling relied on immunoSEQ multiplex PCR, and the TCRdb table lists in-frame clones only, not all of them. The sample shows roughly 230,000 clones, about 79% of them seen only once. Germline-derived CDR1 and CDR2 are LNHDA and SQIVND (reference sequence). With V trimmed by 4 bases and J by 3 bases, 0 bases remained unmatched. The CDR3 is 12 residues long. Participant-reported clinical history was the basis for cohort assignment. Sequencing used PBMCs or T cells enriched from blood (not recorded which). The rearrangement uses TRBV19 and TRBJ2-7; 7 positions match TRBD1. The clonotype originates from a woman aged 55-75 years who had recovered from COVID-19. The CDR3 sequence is CASSRDSYEQYF. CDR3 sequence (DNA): TGTGCCAGTAGTAGGGACAGCTACGAGCAGTACTTC.